The present T cell receptor beta chain was sequenced within a study of cytomegalovirus exposure and HLA in healthy donors. The PCR employed 60 Vbeta primers together with 13 Jbeta primers. TCRdb's copy holds only in-frame clones and misses some; the assay was immunoSEQ multiplex PCR. The sample consists of a few hundred thousand clones, more than 60% of them appearing once. Germline trimming cut 4 bases from V and 0 bases from J; bases unmatched to any gene: 4. The CDR3 consists of 15 residues. Germline V gene data show CDR1 as SGHTS and CDR2 as YDEGEE. The sequencing input was PBMCs. The receptor was derived from a woman aged 30 to 39 in good health and CMV-seronegative. This chain joins TRBV5-8 and TRBJ2-3; 8 bases line up with TRBD1. The CDR3 sequence is CASSMGQASTDTQYF. For the CDR3, the DNA is TGTGCCAGCAGCATGGGACAGGCAAGCACAGATACGCAGTATTTT.